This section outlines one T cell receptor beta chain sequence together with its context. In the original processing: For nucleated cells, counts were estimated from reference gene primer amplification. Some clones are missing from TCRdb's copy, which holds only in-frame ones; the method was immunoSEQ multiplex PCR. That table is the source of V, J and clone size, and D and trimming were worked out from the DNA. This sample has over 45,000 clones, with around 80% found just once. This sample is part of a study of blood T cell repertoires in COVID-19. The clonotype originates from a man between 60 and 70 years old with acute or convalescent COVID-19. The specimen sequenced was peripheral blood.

The CDR3 is CASSPGLAGGPRYNEQFF. CDR3 nucleotide sequence: TGTGCCAGCAGTCCGGGACTAGCGGGGGGGCCTCGGTACAATGAGCAGTTCTTC. J is TRBJ2-1 and V is TRBV28, with TRBD2 identical over 16 bases. Germline trimming cut 5 bases from V and 4 bases from J; bases unmatched to any gene: 8. This CDR3 is built from 18 residues. The germline gives CDR1 MDHEN, CDR2 SYDVKM.